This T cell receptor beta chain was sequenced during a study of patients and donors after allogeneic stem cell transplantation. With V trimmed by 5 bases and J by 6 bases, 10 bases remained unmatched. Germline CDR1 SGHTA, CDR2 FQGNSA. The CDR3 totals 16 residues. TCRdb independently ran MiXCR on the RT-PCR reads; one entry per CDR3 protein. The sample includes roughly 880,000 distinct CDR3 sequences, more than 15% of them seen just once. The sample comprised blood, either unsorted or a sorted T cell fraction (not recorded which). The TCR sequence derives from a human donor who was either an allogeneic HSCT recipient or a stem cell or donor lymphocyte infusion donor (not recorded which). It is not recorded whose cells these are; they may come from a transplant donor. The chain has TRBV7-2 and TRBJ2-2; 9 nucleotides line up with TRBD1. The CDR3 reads CASSPSTGQGAGELFF. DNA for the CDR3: TGTGCCAGCAGCCCCTCCACGGGACAGGGAGCCGGGGAGCTGTTTTTT.